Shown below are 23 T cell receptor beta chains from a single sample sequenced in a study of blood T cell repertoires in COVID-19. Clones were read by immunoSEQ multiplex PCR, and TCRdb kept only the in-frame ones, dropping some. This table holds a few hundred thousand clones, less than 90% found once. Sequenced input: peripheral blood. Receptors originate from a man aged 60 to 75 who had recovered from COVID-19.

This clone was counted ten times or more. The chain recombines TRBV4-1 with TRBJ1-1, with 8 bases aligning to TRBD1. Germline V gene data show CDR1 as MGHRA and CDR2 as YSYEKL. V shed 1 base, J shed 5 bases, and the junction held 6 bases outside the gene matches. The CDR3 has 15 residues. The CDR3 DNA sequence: TGCGCCAGCAGCCAAGTGAGCACAGGGGGAACTGAAGCTTTCTTT. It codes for CASSQVSTGGTEAFF.

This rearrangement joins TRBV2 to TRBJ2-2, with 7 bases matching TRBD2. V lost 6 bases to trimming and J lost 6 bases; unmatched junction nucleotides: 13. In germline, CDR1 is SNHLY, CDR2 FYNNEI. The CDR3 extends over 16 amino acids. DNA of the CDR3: TGTGCCAGCAGGGCTCAGACTAGCCCCGGCGCCGGGGAGCTGTTTTTT. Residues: CASRAQTSPGAGELFF. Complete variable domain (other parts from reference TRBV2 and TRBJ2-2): EPEVTQTPSHQVTQMGQEVILRCVPISNHLYFYWYRQILGQKVEFLVSFYNNEISEKSEIFDDQFSVERPDGSNFTLKIRSTKLEDSAMYFCASRAQTSPGAGELFFGEGSRLTVL.

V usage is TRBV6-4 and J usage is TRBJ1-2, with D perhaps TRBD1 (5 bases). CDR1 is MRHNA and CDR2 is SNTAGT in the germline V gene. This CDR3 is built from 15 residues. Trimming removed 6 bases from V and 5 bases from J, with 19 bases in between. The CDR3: CASSPNPGREYGYTF. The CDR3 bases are TGTGCCAGCAGCCCTAACCCAGGGAGGGAGTATGGCTACACCTTC.

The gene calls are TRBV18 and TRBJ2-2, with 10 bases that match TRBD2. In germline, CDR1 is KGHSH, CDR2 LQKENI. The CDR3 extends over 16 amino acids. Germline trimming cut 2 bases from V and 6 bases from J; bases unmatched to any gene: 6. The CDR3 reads CASSPVLAGVSGELFF. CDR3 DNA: TGTGCCAGCTCACCAGTTCTAGCGGGAGTGTCCGGGGAGCTGTTTTTT.

The CDR3 nucleotides are TGTGCCAGCAGCTTGGTCCTCACAGATACGCAGTATTTT. Translation gives CASSLVLTDTQYF. The V and J genes are TRBV5-8 and TRBJ2-3; no reliable D call. There are 13 residues in the CDR3. V lost 0 bases to trimming and J lost 2 bases, with 4 bases between them. The germline CDR1 and CDR2 sequences are SGHTS and YDEGEE. Full variable domain (remainder filled in from reference TRBV5-8 and TRBJ2-3): EAGVTQSPTHLIKTRGQQATLRCSPISGHTSVYWYQQALGLGLQFLLWYDEGEERNRGNFPPRFSGRQFPNYSSELNVNALELEDSALYLCASSLVLTDTQYFGPGTRLTVL.

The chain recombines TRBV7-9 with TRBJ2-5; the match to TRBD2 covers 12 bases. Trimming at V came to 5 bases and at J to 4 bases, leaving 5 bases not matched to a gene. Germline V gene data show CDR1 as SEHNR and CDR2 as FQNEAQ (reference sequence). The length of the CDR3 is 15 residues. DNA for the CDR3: TGTGCCAGCAGCCCCGGACTAGCGGGAATAGAGACCCAGTACTTC. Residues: CASSPGLAGIETQYF.

This chain's CDR3 is CASSYSVLAANYEQYF. DNA for the CDR3: TGTGCCAGCAGTTACTCGGTTCTAGCGGCCAACTACGAGCAGTACTTC. The chain links TRBV6-5 to TRBJ2-7, with 7 bases identical to TRBD2. The CDR3 runs to 16 residues. J lost 3 bases, V lost 0 bases, and 8 bases had no gene match. The germline V gene has CDR1 MNHEY and CDR2 SVGAGI.

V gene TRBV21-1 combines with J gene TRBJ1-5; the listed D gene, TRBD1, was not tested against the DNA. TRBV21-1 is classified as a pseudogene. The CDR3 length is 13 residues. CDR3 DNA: TGTGCCACACCATGCAGGGACAATCAGCCCCAGCATTTT. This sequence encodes CATPCRDNQPQHF.

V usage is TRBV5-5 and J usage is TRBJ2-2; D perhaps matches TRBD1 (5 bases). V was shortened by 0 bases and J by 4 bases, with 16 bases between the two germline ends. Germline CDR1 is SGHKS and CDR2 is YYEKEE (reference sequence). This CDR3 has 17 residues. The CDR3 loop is CASSLGSRVSVTGELFF. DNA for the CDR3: TGTGCCAGCAGCTTGGGGTCCAGGGTGTCGGTCACCGGGGAGCTGTTTTTT.

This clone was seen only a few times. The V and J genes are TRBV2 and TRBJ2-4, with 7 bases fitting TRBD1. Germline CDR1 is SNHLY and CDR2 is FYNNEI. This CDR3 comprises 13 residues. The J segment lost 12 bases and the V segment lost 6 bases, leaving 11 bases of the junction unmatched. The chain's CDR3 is CASRVGQEVAQYF. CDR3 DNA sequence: TGTGCCAGCAGGGTAGGACAGGAGGTAGCTCAGTACTTC.

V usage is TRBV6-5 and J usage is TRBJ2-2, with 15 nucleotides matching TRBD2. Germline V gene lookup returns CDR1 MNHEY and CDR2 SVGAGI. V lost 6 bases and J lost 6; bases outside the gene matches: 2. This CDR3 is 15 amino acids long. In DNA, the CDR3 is TGTGCCAGCAGGGGACTAGCGGGAGGCCCCGGGGAGCTGTTTTTT. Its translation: CASRGLAGGPGELFF.

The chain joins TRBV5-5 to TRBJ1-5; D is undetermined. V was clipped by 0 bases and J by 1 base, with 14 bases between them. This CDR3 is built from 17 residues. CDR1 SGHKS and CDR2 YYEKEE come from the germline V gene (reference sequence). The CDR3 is CASSLAERGLSNQPQHF. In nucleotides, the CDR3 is TGTGCCAGCAGCTTGGCGGAGCGGGGTTTAAGCAATCAGCCCCAGCATTTT.

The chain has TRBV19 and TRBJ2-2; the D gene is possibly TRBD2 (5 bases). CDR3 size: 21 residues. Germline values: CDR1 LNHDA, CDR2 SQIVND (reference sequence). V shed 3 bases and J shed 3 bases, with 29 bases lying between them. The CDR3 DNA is TGTGCCAGTAGTATTTCTGCCCTAGCCGCCCGCCCCGACCCGGACACCGGGGAGCTGTTTTTT. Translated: CASSISALAARPDPDTGELFF.

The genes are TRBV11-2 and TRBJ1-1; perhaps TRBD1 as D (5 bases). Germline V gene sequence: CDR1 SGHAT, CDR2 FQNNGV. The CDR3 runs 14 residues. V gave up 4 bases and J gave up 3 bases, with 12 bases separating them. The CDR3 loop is CASSSSRQYTEAFF. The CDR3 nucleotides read TGTGCCAGCAGCTCAAGTAGACAGTACACTGAAGCTTTCTTT.

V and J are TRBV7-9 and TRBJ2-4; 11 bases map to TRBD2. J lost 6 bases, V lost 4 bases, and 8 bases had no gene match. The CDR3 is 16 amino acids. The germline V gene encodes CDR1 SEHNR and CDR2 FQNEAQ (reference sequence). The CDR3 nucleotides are TGTGCCAGCAGCTCGTCTGGCCTAGCGGGGGGAAACATTCAGTACTTC. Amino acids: CASSSSGLAGGNIQYF.

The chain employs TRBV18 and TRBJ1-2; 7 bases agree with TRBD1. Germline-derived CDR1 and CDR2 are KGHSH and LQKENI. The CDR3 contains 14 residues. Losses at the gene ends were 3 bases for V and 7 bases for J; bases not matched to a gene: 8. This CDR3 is CASSPPTGDVGYTF. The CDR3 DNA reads TGTGCCAGCTCACCCCCTACAGGGGACGTTGGCTACACCTTC. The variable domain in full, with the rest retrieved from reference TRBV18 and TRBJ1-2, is NAGVMQNPRHLVRRRGQEARLRCSPMKGHSHVYWYRQLPEEGLKFMVYLQKENIIDESGMPKERFSAEFPKEGPSILRIQQVVRGDSAAYFCASSPPTGDVGYTFGSGTRLTVV.

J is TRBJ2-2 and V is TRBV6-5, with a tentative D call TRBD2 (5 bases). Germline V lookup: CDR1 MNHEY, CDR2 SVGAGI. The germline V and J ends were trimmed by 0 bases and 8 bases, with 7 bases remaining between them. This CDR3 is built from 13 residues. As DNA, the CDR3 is TGTGCCAGCAGTTACTCCCCGGGAGGGGAGCTGTTTTTT. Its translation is CASSYSPGGELFF.

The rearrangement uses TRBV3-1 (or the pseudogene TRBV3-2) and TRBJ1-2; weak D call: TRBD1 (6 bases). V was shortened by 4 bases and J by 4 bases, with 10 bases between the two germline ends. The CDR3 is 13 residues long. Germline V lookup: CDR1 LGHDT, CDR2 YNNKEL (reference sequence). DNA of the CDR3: TGTGCCAGCAGCCCTGGGGACATCTATGGCTACACCTTC. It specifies CASSPGDIYGYTF.

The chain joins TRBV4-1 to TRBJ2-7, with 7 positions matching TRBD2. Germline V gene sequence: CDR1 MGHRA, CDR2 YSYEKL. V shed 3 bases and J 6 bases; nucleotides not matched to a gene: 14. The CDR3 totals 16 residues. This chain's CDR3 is CASSHSIPPREAEQYF. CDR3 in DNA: TGCGCCAGCAGCCACTCCATCCCCCCACGGGAGGCCGAGCAGTACTTC.

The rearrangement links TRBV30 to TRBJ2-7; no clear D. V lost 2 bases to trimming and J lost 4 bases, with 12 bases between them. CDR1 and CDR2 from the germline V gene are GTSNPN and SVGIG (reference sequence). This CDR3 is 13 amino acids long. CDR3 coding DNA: TGTGCCTGGAGTCCGAGTTTGGAGTACGAGCAGTACTTC. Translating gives CAWSPSLEYEQYF.

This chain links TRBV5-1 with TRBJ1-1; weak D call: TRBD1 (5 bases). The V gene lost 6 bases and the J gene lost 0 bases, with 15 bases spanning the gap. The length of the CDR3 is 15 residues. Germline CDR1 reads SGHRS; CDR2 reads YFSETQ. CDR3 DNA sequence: TGCGCCAGCACCCCTTATGACAGATTGAACACTGAAGCTTTCTTT. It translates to CASTPYDRLNTEAFF.

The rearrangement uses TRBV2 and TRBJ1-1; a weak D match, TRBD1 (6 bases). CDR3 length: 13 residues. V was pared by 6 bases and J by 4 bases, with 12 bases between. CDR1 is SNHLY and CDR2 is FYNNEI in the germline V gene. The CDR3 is CASSLVGGTEAFF. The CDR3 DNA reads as TGTGCCAGCAGCCTGGTAGGGGGCACTGAAGCTTTCTTT.

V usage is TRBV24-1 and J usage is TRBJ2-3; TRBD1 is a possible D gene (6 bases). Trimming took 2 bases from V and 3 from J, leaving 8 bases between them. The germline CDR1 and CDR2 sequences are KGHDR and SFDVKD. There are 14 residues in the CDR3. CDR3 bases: TGTGCCACCAGTGATTCCAGGGGAACAGATACGCAGTATTTT. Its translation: CATSDSRGTDTQYF.